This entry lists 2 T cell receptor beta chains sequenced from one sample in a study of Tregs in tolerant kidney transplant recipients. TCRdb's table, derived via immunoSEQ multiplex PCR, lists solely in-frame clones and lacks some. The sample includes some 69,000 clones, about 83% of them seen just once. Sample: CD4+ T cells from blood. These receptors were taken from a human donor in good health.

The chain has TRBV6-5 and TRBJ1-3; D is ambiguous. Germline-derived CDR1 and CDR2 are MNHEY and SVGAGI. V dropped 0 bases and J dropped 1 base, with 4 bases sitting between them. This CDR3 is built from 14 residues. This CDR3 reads CASSYSLSGNTIYF. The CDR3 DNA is TGTGCCAGCAGTTACTCTTTATCTGGAAACACCATATATTTT.

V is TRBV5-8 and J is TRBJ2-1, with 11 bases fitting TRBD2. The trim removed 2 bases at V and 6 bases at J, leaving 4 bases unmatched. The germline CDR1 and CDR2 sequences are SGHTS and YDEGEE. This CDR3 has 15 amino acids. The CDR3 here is CASSFFGTSGNEQFF. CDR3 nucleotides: TGTGCCAGCAGCTTTTTTGGGACTAGCGGCAATGAGCAGTTCTTC. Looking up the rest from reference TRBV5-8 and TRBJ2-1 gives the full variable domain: EAGVTQSPTHLIKTRGQQATLRCSPISGHTSVYWYQQALGLGLQFLLWYDEGEERNRGNFPPRFSGRQFPNYSSELNVNALELEDSALYLCASSFFGTSGNEQFFGPGTRLTVL.